Each of the 28 T cell receptor beta chains below was sequenced from the same sample in a study of low-dose radiotherapy and immunotherapy resistance in tumors. The time point denotes: before trial treatment. Priming of first-strand cDNA relied on TRAV- and TRBV-specific primers (covering alpha and beta chains). TCRs were amplified for roughly 22 PCR cycles with a constant-region primer and V-primer adapter. TCRdb ran MiXCR on the reads and lists one entry per CDR3 protein. The sample holds around 83,000 distinct CDR3 sequences; under 20% are singletons and the top ten take approximately 6%. The source was PBMCs, collected before treatment. These receptors were taken from a male donor with prostate cancer.

This clonotype was found many times. This chain uses TRBV29-1 with TRBJ2-5; D is ambiguous. CDR1 is SQVTM, CDR2 ANQGSEA, per germline. V shed 7 bases and J shed 5 bases, with 11 bases lying between them. This CDR3 region has 11 residues. The CDR3 protein is CSGDPGETQYF. CDR3 nucleotide sequence: TGCAGCGGCGACCCCGGGGAGACCCAGTACTTC.

This clonotype has a count of ten or more. The chain carries TRBV30 and TRBJ2-1; TRBD2 is a possible D gene (6 bases). Trimming took 7 bases from V and 0 from J, leaving 13 bases between them. The CDR3 runs 14 residues. Germline V gives CDR1 GTSNPN, CDR2 SVGIG (reference sequence). CDR3 DNA: TGTGCCTTCAAAAGCGGGCTCTCCTACAATGAGCAGTTCTTC. Translated, it gives CAFKSGLSYNEQFF.

This clonotype was detected many times. This sequence joins TRBV5-4 and TRBJ1-1, with D hard to call. This CDR3 has 14 amino acids. Looked up from germline, CDR1 is SGHNT and CDR2 is YYREEE (reference sequence). Trimming removed 0 bases from V and 1 base from J, with 7 bases in between. For the CDR3, the DNA is TGTGCCAGCAGCTTGGTCCACCAGAACACTGAAGCTTTCTTT. Its protein is CASSLVHQNTEAFF. The full variable domain, completed using reference TRBV5-4 and TRBJ1-1, is ETGVTQSPTHLIKTRGQQVTLRCSSQSGHNTVSWYQQALGQGPQFIFQYYREEENGRGNFPPRFSGLQFPNYSSELNVNALELDDSALYLCASSLVHQNTEAFFGQGTRLTVV.

This clonotype was recorded at least ten times. This chain uses TRBV7-8 with TRBJ2-2; tentative D call: TRBD2 (5 bases). Germline loops: CDR1 SGHVS, CDR2 FQNEAQ. This CDR3 region has 15 residues. The V and J ends lost 2 bases and 4 bases respectively, with 11 bases between them. The chain's CDR3 is CASSLFPGVTGELFF. The CDR3 DNA follows: TGTGCCAGCAGCTTATTCCCCGGGGTCACCGGGGAGCTGTTTTTT.

About this clonotype itself: This sequence is one base from a far larger clone and is likely a read error. The V gene is TRBV5-1, the J gene TRBJ2-1; a weak D match, TRBD1 (6 bases). The ends were cut back, 5 bases at V and 10 bases at J, with 16 bases in the middle. There are 13 residues in the CDR3. Germline CDR1 SGHRS, CDR2 YFSETQ. The CDR3 DNA follows: TGCGCCAGCAGAGACAGGCCCGGCTACGAGCAGTTCTTC. This sequence encodes CASRDRPGYEQFF.

A word on this clonotype: This sequence is one base from a far larger clone and is likely a read error. The chain uses TRBV9 and TRBJ2-3, with D perhaps matching TRBD1 or TRBD2 (7 bases each). The germline V gene has CDR1 SGDLS and CDR2 YYNGEE. The CDR3 totals 18 residues. The CDR3 spells CTSSRQGAGLLLTNTQYF. The DNA for the CDR3 is TGTACCAGCAGCCGACAGGGAGCGGGACTCCTTCTTACAAATACGCAGTATTTT.

This clonotype was found many times. The chain has TRBV28 and TRBJ2-6; 7 bases fit TRBD2. Germline V gene sequence: CDR1 MDHEN, CDR2 SYDVKM. Trimming took 2 bases from V and 4 from J; bases not matched to a gene: 5. The CDR3 is made up of 16 amino acids. CDR3 bases: TGTGCCAGCAGTTTAGCGGGAGTTAGCGGGGCCAACGTCCTGACTTTC. Protein sequence: CASSLAGVSGANVLTF.

This chain joins TRBV5-1 and TRBJ2-3, with 11 nucleotides matching TRBD2. The V segment lost 3 bases and the J segment 2 bases; nucleotides outside the gene matches: 5. The CDR3 is made up of 16 amino acids. CDR1 and CDR2 (germline): SGHRS, YFSETQ. This CDR3 reads CASSSTSGGFTDTQYF. The CDR3 DNA sequence: TGCGCCAGCAGCTCTACTAGCGGGGGCTTCACAGATACGCAGTATTTT.

The table lists this clonotype with a few counts. This may stem from a read error, because a much larger clone lies one nucleotide away. CDR3 loop: CACSVTGGNTEAFF. CDR3 in DNA: TGTGCCTGCAGTGTAACAGGGGGAAACACTGAAGCTTTCTTT. The genes are TRBV6-5 and TRBJ1-1; 8 bases map to TRBD1. The CDR3 length is 14 residues. Germline CDR1 reads MNHEY; CDR2 reads SVGAGI.

The V gene is TRBV20-1, the J gene TRBJ2-3; TRBD2 is a possible D gene (5 bases). This CDR3 region has 16 residues. From germline, CDR1 is DFQATT and CDR2 SNEGSKA (reference sequence). Trimming cost V 6 bases and J 0 bases, with 19 bases left between them. The CDR3 loop reads CSALTIEGSSTDTQYF. In DNA form, the CDR3 reads TGCAGTGCCCTCACTATTGAGGGCTCTAGCACAGATACGCAGTATTTT.

This clonotype was seen repeatedly, ten times or more. This chain joins TRBV6-1 and TRBJ1-4; a weak D match, TRBD1 (6 bases). Trimming left V 6 bases short and J 5 bases short, with 13 bases between. The length of the CDR3 is 14 residues. Germline CDR1 MNHNS, CDR2 SASEGT. CDR3 protein: CASRPGQANEKLFF. As DNA, the CDR3 is TGTGCCAGCAGACCGGGACAAGCAAATGAAAAACTGTTTTTT.

This clonotype was recorded many times. The chain is built from TRBV28 and TRBJ1-3; D is unclear. The V end lost 3 bases, the J end lost 1 base, and 19 bases lay between the germline ends. The CDR3 sequence is 18 residues long. Germline CDR1 is MDHEN and CDR2 is SYDVKM. DNA for the CDR3: TGTGCCAGCAGTTTTTCAGTCAGCACCTGGAGTTCTGGAAACACCATATATTTT. Its protein is CASSFSVSTWSSGNTIYF.

The chain uses TRBV19 and TRBJ1-1; possible D gene TRBD1, 5 bases. The CDR3 is 13 amino acids. Germline V CDR1 and CDR2: LNHDA, SQIVND (reference sequence). The ends were cut back, 5 bases at V and 5 bases at J, with 12 bases in the middle. The CDR3 bases are TGTGCCAGTAGTCAAAAGACAGCAACTGAAGCTTTCTTT. This sequence encodes CASSQKTATEAFF.

This clonotype was seen at least ten times. In DNA form, the CDR3 reads TGTGCCAGCAGCTTAGCGGCTGGCGGAACTCGGGAGCTGTTTTTT. Protein sequence: CASSLAAGGTRELFF. The rearrangement joins TRBV7-2 to TRBJ2-2; unclear D gene. The germline gives CDR1 SGHTA, CDR2 FQGNSA. V dropped 0 bases and J dropped 9 bases, with 14 bases sitting between them. The CDR3 loop spans 15 amino acids.

In regard to this clonotype: A far larger clone is one base from this, pointing to a likely read error. The rearrangement links TRBV5-1 to TRBJ2-7, with 7 bases fitting TRBD2. Germline loops: CDR1 SGHRS, CDR2 YFSETQ. The length of the CDR3 is 15 residues. The CDR3 loop reads CASSLVLAVYNEQLF. In DNA, the CDR3 is TGCGCCAGCAGCTTGGTGCTAGCGGTATACAATGAGCAGCTCTTC.

This clonotype was counted at least ten times. This chain joins TRBV24-1 and TRBJ2-1; TRBD2 aligns across 13 bases. The V gene's germline CDR1 is KGHDR and CDR2 SFDVKD. CDR3 length: 16 residues. V was pared by 0 bases and J by 5 bases, with 0 bases of the junction left unmatched. CDR3 in amino acids: CATSDLGLAGDNEQFF. The CDR3 DNA is TGTGCCACCAGTGATTTGGGACTAGCGGGGGACAATGAGCAGTTCTTC.

This clonotype has ten or more counts. The V and J genes are TRBV19 and TRBJ2-2, with D possibly TRBD1 on 6 matching bases. Deletions cut 7 bases from V and 5 bases from J, with 14 bases between. This CDR3 spans 14 amino acids. Germline values: CDR1 LNHDA, CDR2 SQIVND (reference sequence). In nucleotides, the CDR3 is TGTGCCAGTACCCCGACAGGAAGGACCGGGGAGCTGTTTTTT. This gives the protein CASTPTGRTGELFF.

In this sample, this clonotype turned up many times. The chain is built from TRBV4-1 and TRBJ1-2; 7 bases line up with TRBD1. Germline CDR1 is MGHRA and CDR2 is YSYEKL. Trimming took 0 bases from V and 5 from J; bases not matched to a gene: 6. The CDR3 is made up of 15 amino acids. The CDR3 sequence: CASSQDTDRAYGYTF. CDR3 bases: TGCGCCAGCAGCCAAGACACAGACAGGGCGTATGGCTACACCTTC.

This clonotype was observed at least ten times. This chain connects TRBV7-9 to TRBJ2-3; 8 nucleotides match TRBD2. CDR1 is SEHNR, CDR2 FQNEAQ, per germline (reference sequence). This CDR3 contains 14 residues. V lost 8 bases and J lost 2; bases outside the gene matches: 6. CDR3 region: CASLRGGLTDTQYF. The CDR3 DNA follows: TGTGCCAGCCTCCGGGGGGGACTCACAGATACGCAGTATTTT.

In its sample, this clonotype was seen many times. The rearrangement links TRBV20-1 to TRBJ2-7; 12 bases line up with TRBD2. V lost 3 bases, J lost 6 bases, and 6 bases stayed unmatched. Germline V gene lookup returns CDR1 DFQATT and CDR2 SNEGSKA (reference sequence). The CDR3 runs to 14 residues. The CDR3 here is CSARPGLAGFEQYF. The CDR3, as DNA: TGCAGTGCTAGGCCGGGACTAGCGGGTTTCGAGCAGTACTTC.

At least ten counts were recorded for this clonotype. The chain recombines TRBV29-1 with TRBJ2-3, with unresolved D. Germline V gives CDR1 SQVTM, CDR2 ANQGSEA. The V end was cut by 4 bases, the J end by 5 bases, with 4 bases between. The CDR3 contains 10 residues. CDR3 DNA sequence: TGCAGCGTTGCCCGAGATACGCAGTATTTT. Encoded protein: CSVARDTQYF.

This clonotype was seen ten or more times. The V gene is TRBV6-5, the J gene TRBJ2-7; 7 bases map to TRBD1. CDR3 length: 14 residues. In germline, CDR1 is MNHEY, CDR2 SVGAGI. V lost 4 bases, J lost 4 bases, and 7 bases stayed unmatched. This chain's CDR3 is CASSSPRGSYEQYF. The DNA for the CDR3 is TGTGCCAGCAGTTCCCCCAGGGGGTCGTACGAGCAGTACTTC.

This clonotype was recorded many times. The chain has TRBV3-1 and TRBJ1-1, with D maybe TRBD1 (5 bases). Germline assignment: CDR1 LGHDT and CDR2 YNNKEL (reference sequence). V was pared by 1 base and J by 6 bases, with 15 bases between. CDR3 length equals 15 residues. In DNA form, the CDR3 reads TGTGCCAGCAGCCAAGGGTCCGGGGGGATCGCTGAAGCTTTCTTT. Its translation is CASSQGSGGIAEAFF.

This clonotype was detected many times. The rearrangement uses TRBV12-3 or TRBV12-4 and TRBJ2-2; D remains unclear. V lost 7 bases, J lost 1 base, and 10 bases lay in between. The CDR3 has 14 residues. This CDR3 is CASTLIGNTGELFF. CDR3 bases: TGTGCCAGCACCCTAATAGGGAACACCGGGGAGCTGTTTTTT.

This clonotype has at least ten counts. The rearrangement uses TRBV6-4 and TRBJ2-6, with 7 bases identical to TRBD1. J was trimmed by 19 bases and V by 8 bases; bases with no gene match: 20. The germline V gene has CDR1 MRHNA and CDR2 SNTAGT. The CDR3 has 14 amino acids. CDR3: CASSDRAGANVFTF. The CDR3 DNA follows: TGTGCCAGCTCTGACAGGGCTGGGGCCAACGTCTTTACTTTC.

This clonotype was seen only a few times. A read error likely explains this, since a far larger clone differs by one base. The gene calls are TRBV15 and TRBJ2-1; D uncertain. V lost 1 base and J lost 10, with 5 bases in between. The CDR3 has 11 amino acids. CDR1 is LNHNV and CDR2 is YYDKDF in the germline V gene (reference sequence). This CDR3 is CATSRADEQFF. Here the CDR3 DNA reads TGTGCCACCAGCAGAGCGGACGAGCAGTTCTTC.

This clonotype was counted ten times or more. The CDR3 protein is CASSPQAQVGVGEQYF. In DNA form, the CDR3 reads TGTGCCAGCAGCCCCCAGGCCCAGGTGGGGGTCGGGGAGCAGTACTTC. The chain couples TRBV14 to TRBJ2-7, with D possibly being TRBD1 or TRBD2 (5 bases each). V lost 4 bases and J lost 7, with 23 bases in between. This CDR3 has 16 amino acids. Germline CDR1 is SGHDN and CDR2 is FVKESK.

This chain connects TRBV23-1 to TRBJ1-5; 7 nucleotides match TRBD1. TRBV23-1 is an ORF, with its function uncertain. V was clipped by 9 bases and J by 5 bases; unmatched bases: 13. This CDR3 spans 15 amino acids. The CDR3 is CASQKTGDFDQPQHF. Here the CDR3 DNA reads TGCGCCAGTCAGAAAACAGGGGACTTCGATCAGCCCCAGCATTTT.